This TCR beta chain appears in the sequencing data of a study of memory CD4+ T cells and cytomegalovirus serostatus. In the study overall: Healthy Belgian adult donors included under ten CMV-positive and 24 CMV-negative people.

In germline, CDR1 is MNHEY, CDR2 SVGAGI. Trimming cost V 3 bases and J 0 bases, with 8 bases left between them. The CDR3 runs to 15 residues. Assay: immunoSEQ multiplex PCR; the TCRdb copy retains only in-frame clones and omits some. Here the sample spans around 50,000 clones, about 81% being singletons. Regarding the study as a whole: Median bootstrapped AUC for CMV status was just over 0.94 originally, roughly 0.92 US-trained. Each of approximately 70 CMV-associated TCRbeta sequences occurred in one to five individuals.

Single viable CD3+CD4+CD8-CD45RO+ cells were sorted as the memory CD4+ T cells. Notes on this clone: Its specificity is not known.

What was sequenced was memory CD4+ T cells from blood. The sequence derives from an adult in good health and CMV-seronegative. The chain carries TRBV6-5 and TRBJ1-4; no clear D gene. The CDR3 coding sequence is TGTGCCAGCAGTTATGACTCTGCAACTAATGAAAAACTGTTTTTT. This translates into CASSYDSATNEKLFF.